The rows below give T cell receptor beta chains drawn from one sample of a study of shared clonotypes between healthy human individuals. Sequencing was performed with immunoSEQ multiplex PCR; in TCRdb, only in-frame clones are kept and a portion is missing. Here the sample spans millions of clones, over 90% being singletons. Sequencing was done on a sample of naive CD4+ T cells from PBMCs. The receptors derive from a man in his late teens or twenties in good health. Some clones in this sample may be carry-over from other donors' samples. Each CDR3 is given with its conserved first and last residue. The D gene is left open where the match is weak. Expanded clones get a size class; other rows say once, few or many, or leave the size out.

. . TRBJ1-2 TRBV30 CAWTPGSSYGYTF TGTGCCTGGACTCCGGGAAGTAGCTATGGCTACACCTTC
. . TRBJ2-7 TRBV28 CASSRTYEQYF TGTGCCAGCAGTAGAACCTACGAGCAGTACTTC
. . TRBJ2-7 TRBV7-2 CASSSRRNGGQYF TGTGCCAGCAGCTCCCGACGAAACGGCGGGCAGTACTTC
. . TRBJ2-5 TRBV18 CASSPIGDYQETQYF TGTGCCAGCTCACCCATCGGGGACTACCAAGAGACCCAGTACTTC
. . TRBJ2-5 TRBV5-1 CASSPGAGEETQYF TGCGCCAGCAGCCCCGGGGCAGGGGAAGAGACCCAGTACTTC
. TRBD2 TRBJ2-7 TRBV10-3 CAISESLTSGSSYEQYF TGTGCCATCAGTGAGTCTTTGACTAGCGGGAGCTCCTACGAGCAGTACTTC
. TRBD2 TRBJ2-1 TRBV29-1 CSVASASGFGEQFF TGCAGCGTTGCATCGGCTAGCGGATTCGGGGAGCAGTTCTTC
once TRBD2 TRBJ2-1 TRBV4-2 CASSQDSGSYNEQFF TGTGCCAGCAGCCAAGACAGCGGGAGTTACAATGAGCAGTTCTTC
. TRBD2 TRBJ2-7 TRBV5-1 CASSLMASGDEQYF TGCGCCAGCAGCTTGATGGCTAGCGGGGACGAGCAGTACTTC
. TRBD2 TRBJ2-5 TRBV5-6 CASSLALAGGETQYF TGTGCCAGCAGCTTGGCCTTAGCGGGAGGTGAGACCCAGTACTTC
once . TRBJ2-6 TRBV7-3 CASSPSSGANVLTF TGTGCCAGCAGCCCGTCCTCTGGGGCCAACGTCCTGACTTTC
. TRBD2 TRBJ2-5 TRBV7-9 CASSRGLAQETQYF TGTGCCAGCAGCCGAGGACTAGCCCAAGAGACCCAGTACTTC
. . TRBJ1-1 TRBV5-1 CASSPVSRGNTEAFF TGCGCCAGCAGCCCTGTCAGCAGGGGAAACACTGAAGCTTTCTTT
. . TRBJ1-1 TRBV27 CASSPRAIGTEAFF TGTGCCAGCAGTCCCCGGGCCATAGGGACTGAAGCTTTCTTT
. . TRBJ1-4 TRBV11-1 CASSPNTGSATNEKLFF TGTGCCAGCAGCCCAAACACAGGGAGTGCAACTAATGAAAAACTGTTTTTT
few TRBD1 TRBJ1-4 TRBV30 CAWGLGTVDGKLFF TGTGCCTGGGGGCTCGGGACAGTCGATGGAAAACTGTTTTTT